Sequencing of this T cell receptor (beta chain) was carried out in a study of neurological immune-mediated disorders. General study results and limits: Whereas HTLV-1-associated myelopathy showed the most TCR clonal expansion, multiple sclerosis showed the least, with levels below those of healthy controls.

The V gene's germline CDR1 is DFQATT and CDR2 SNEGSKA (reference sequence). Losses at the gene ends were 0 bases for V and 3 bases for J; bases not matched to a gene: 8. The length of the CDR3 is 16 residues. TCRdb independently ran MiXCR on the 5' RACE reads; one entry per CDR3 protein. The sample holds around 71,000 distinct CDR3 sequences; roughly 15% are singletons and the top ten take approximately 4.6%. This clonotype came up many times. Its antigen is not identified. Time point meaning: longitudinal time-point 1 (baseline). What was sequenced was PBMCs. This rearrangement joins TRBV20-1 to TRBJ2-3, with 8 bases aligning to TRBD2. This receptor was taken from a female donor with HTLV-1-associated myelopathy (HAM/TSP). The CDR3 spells CSARDDEGGGTDTQYF. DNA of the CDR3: TGCAGTGCTAGAGATGATGAGGGCGGGGGGACAGATACGCAGTATTTT.